The 31 T cell receptor beta chains below were found in one sample sequenced in a study of cytomegalovirus exposure and HLA in healthy donors. PCR amplification relied on 60 Vbeta primers (plus 13 Jbeta primers). The method was immunoSEQ multiplex PCR; TCRdb's version includes in-frame clones alone and lacks a portion of them. The data contain under 150,000 clones, roughly 79% of them singletons. The sample was PBMCs. Every receptor here comes from a woman in her late teens or twenties in good health and CMV-seronegative.

The CDR3 DNA reads as TGTGCCAGCAGCTCCCGGGATCCTAGCGGAGAAAAACTGTTTTTT. This codes for CASSSRDPSGEKLFF. This sequence joins TRBV7-8 and TRBJ1-4; D is unclear. The CDR3 spans 15 residues. Trimming left V 4 bases short and J 8 bases short, with 17 bases between. Germline loops: CDR1 SGHVS, CDR2 FQNEAQ.

The chain uses TRBV7-7 and TRBJ2-7, with D possibly being TRBD2 (7 bases). V lost 10 bases and J 7 bases, leaving 17 bases between the germline ends. Germline V gene sequence: CDR1 SSHAT, CDR2 FNYEAQ (reference sequence). This CDR3 has 12 residues. This chain's CDR3 is CAIQDGGQEQYF. The CDR3 coding sequence is TGTGCCATCCAGGACGGGGGGCAGGAGCAGTACTTC.

In nucleotides, the CDR3 is TGCGCCAGCAGCCAAATGACTAGCGGGAGGAACACCGGGGAGCTGTTTTTT. It encodes CASSQMTSGRNTGELFF. The chain has TRBV4-1 and TRBJ2-2; 12 bases align to TRBD2. CDR3 size: 17 residues. The V segment lost 2 bases and the J segment 1 base; nucleotides outside the gene matches: 2. Germline lookup yields CDR1 MGHRA and CDR2 YSYEKL.

With regard to this clone: Germline is not matched at one junction end, which may reflect a read error. The rearrangement links TRBV5-1 to TRBJ2-7; D possibly corresponds to TRBD2 (6 bases). Per germline, CDR1 SGHRS and CDR2 YFSETQ. CDR3 size: 14 residues. The CDR3 here is CASSLPRDSNEQYF. CDR3 nucleotide sequence: TGCGCCAGCAGCTTGCCCCGGGACTCCAACGAGCAGTACTTC.

The genes are TRBV11-1 and TRBJ1-1, with a weak D call TRBD1 (5 bases). V gave up 1 base and J gave up 10 bases, with 13 bases separating them. This CDR3 contains 13 residues. From germline, CDR1 is SGHAT and CDR2 FQDESV (reference sequence). CDR3 in DNA: TGTGCCAGCAGCTTAGGACGGAAAGGGGTAGCTTTCTTT. Translated, it gives CASSLGRKGVAFF.

About this clone: The germline gene is not matched at one end of the junction; a read error may be the cause. CDR3 residues: CASSPVTREDEQYF. The CDR3 DNA is TGTGCCAGCAGCCCCGTAACGCGGGAGGACGAACAGTACTTC. The chain is built from TRBV4-2 and TRBJ2-7; 8 bases are shared with TRBD2. Germline-derived CDR1 and CDR2 are LGHNA and YNFKEQ. This CDR3 comprises 14 residues.

The chain is built from TRBV11-2 and TRBJ1-1; no reliable D call. V lost 2 bases, J lost 3 bases, and 19 bases lay in between. The CDR3 is made up of 17 amino acids. Germline V gene data show CDR1 as SGHAT and CDR2 as FQNNGV. CDR3 residues: CASSLRGRTWGDTEAFF. The CDR3 nucleotides read TGTGCCAGCAGCTTAAGAGGGCGGACCTGGGGAGACACTGAAGCTTTCTTT.

This rearrangement joins TRBV6-1 to TRBJ2-7, with 9 bases aligning to TRBD1. The CDR3 loop spans 14 amino acids. Germline CDR1 reads MNHNS; CDR2 reads SASEGT. V shed 3 bases, J shed 7 bases, and the junction held 7 bases outside the gene matches. Here the CDR3 DNA reads TGTGCCAGCAGTGATTTACAGGGGGCGGGGGAGCAGTACTTC. Translation: CASSDLQGAGEQYF.

The rearrangement uses TRBV11-2 and TRBJ2-2; the D is unclear. The CDR3 is 15 residues long. Between the trimmed V and J ends, which lost 1 base and 3 bases, there was a span of 9 bases. Germline CDR1 is SGHAT and CDR2 is FQNNGV. The CDR3 sequence: CASSLGAWYTGELFF. The CDR3 DNA reads as TGTGCCAGCAGCTTAGGAGCGTGGTACACCGGGGAGCTGTTTTTT.

This clone was recorded only once. The V and J genes are TRBV5-4 and TRBJ2-7, with a tentative D call TRBD1 (6 bases). The CDR3 length is 13 residues. The V end lost 3 bases, the J end lost 2 bases, and 9 bases lay between the germline ends. Looked up from germline, CDR1 is SGHNT and CDR2 is YYREEE (reference sequence). The CDR3 bases are TGTGCCAGCAGCTCTCCAGGGGCCTACGAGCAGTACTTC. It encodes CASSSPGAYEQYF.

V and J are TRBV5-4 and TRBJ2-5; 12 bases match TRBD1. The germline CDR1 and CDR2 sequences are SGHNT and YYREEE (reference sequence). This CDR3 comprises 14 residues. V shed 4 bases and J 11 bases; nucleotides not matched to a gene: 9. The CDR3 loop reads CASSPGQGAREQYF. Written as DNA, the CDR3 is TGTGCCAGCAGCCCGGGACAGGGGGCGCGGGAGCAGTACTTC.

V is TRBV10-3 and J is TRBJ1-5, with 9 bases fitting TRBD1. The CDR3 is made up of 15 amino acids. Germline CDR1 is ENHRY and CDR2 is SYGVKD. V lost 0 bases to trimming and J lost 7 bases; unmatched junction nucleotides: 4. The CDR3 here is CAISESGTGNQPQHF. In DNA, the CDR3 is TGTGCCATCAGTGAGTCTGGGACAGGGAACCAGCCCCAGCATTTT.

J is TRBJ2-2 and V is TRBV6-6; 7 bases map to TRBD1. Germline assignment: CDR1 MNHNY and CDR2 SVGAGI (reference sequence). This CDR3 is built from 16 residues. The junction had 11 bases not matched to a gene; V was cut back by 7 bases and J by 3 bases. CDR3 nucleotides: TGTGCCAGCAAAACATCCCGACAGGGATACACCGGGGAGCTGTTTTTT. It specifies CASKTSRQGYTGELFF.

The gene calls are TRBV27 and TRBJ2-5, with 12 bases fitting TRBD2. CDR3 length: 15 amino acids. With V trimmed by 5 bases and J by 4 bases, 5 bases remained unmatched. Germline V gives CDR1 MNHEY, CDR2 SMNVEV (reference sequence). The CDR3: CASSLLGLAGETQYF. The CDR3, as DNA: TGTGCCAGCAGTCTACTGGGACTAGCGGGAGAGACCCAGTACTTC.

The chain employs TRBV4-1 and TRBJ2-5; 12 bases line up with TRBD2. In germline, CDR1 is MGHRA, CDR2 YSYEKL. Germline trimming cut 0 bases from V and 3 bases from J; bases unmatched to any gene: 5. This CDR3 has 17 amino acids. CDR3 protein: CASSQEPLAGGKETQYF. In nucleotides, the CDR3 is TGCGCCAGCAGCCAAGAGCCCCTAGCGGGAGGGAAAGAGACCCAGTACTTC.

V is TRBV5-1 and J is TRBJ2-3; D might be TRBD1 (7 bases). Germline CDR1 is SGHRS and CDR2 is YFSETQ. The germline V and J ends were trimmed by 4 bases and 2 bases, with 17 bases remaining between them. The CDR3 has 16 amino acids. The CDR3, as DNA: TGCGCCAGCAGCCTCAGGGGGGCGCATGACACAGATACGCAGTATTTT. Protein sequence: CASSLRGAHDTDTQYF.

The genes are TRBV4-1 and TRBJ1-5; D uncertain. The ends were cut back, 0 bases at V and 11 bases at J, with 20 bases in the middle. The CDR3 has 16 residues. Germline V gene data show CDR1 as MGHRA and CDR2 as YSYEKL. CDR3 amino acids: CASSQDRRRASLSQHF. CDR3 sequence (DNA): TGCGCCAGCAGCCAAGATAGGCGGCGTGCGTCGTTGTCCCAGCATTTT.

This clone showed up just a few times. The chain uses TRBV18 and TRBJ2-6; no firm D call. Trimming took off 2 bases at V and 0 bases at J, with 11 bases between the two ends. Germline-derived CDR1 and CDR2 are KGHSH and LQKENI. The CDR3 totals 17 residues. CDR3 loop: CASSPRVLPSGANVLTF. The CDR3 DNA follows: TGTGCCAGCTCACCAAGAGTCCTCCCCTCTGGGGCCAACGTCCTGACTTTC.

The J gene is TRBJ2-3, the V gene TRBV10-3, with 14 bases that match TRBD2. The J segment lost 10 bases and the V segment lost 3 bases, leaving 9 bases of the junction unmatched. CDR3 size: 16 residues. Germline values: CDR1 ENHRY, CDR2 SYGVKD. The CDR3 spells CAISESSGTSGSAQYF. The CDR3 DNA sequence: TGTGCCATCAGTGAATCGTCCGGGACTAGCGGGAGTGCGCAGTATTTT.

This chain joins TRBV7-9 and TRBJ2-7; D gene ambiguous. V lost 5 bases to trimming and J lost 6 bases, with 11 bases between them. The CDR3 is 12 residues long. From germline, CDR1 is SEHNR and CDR2 FQNEAQ (reference sequence). CDR3 region: CASSPQVGEQYF. The CDR3 DNA reads TGTGCCAGCAGCCCCCAGGTGGGCGAGCAGTACTTC.

The rearrangement uses TRBV2 and TRBJ1-1; possibly TRBD1 for D (5 bases). V was shortened by 4 bases and J by 1 base, with 10 bases between the two germline ends. This CDR3 has 14 amino acids. The germline gives CDR1 SNHLY, CDR2 FYNNEI. CDR3 region: CASSAGHQNTEAFF. The CDR3 coding sequence is TGTGCCAGCAGTGCCGGACACCAGAACACTGAAGCTTTCTTT.

CDR3 DNA sequence: TGCGCCAGCAGCTTGGACCCAGCGGGTGGGGAGCTGTTTTTT. Protein: CASSLDPAGGELFF. J is TRBJ2-2 and V is TRBV5-1; D is perhaps TRBD2 (6 bases). The CDR3 contains 14 residues. V lost 0 bases, J lost 8 bases, and 11 bases lay in between. Germline CDR1 reads SGHRS; CDR2 reads YFSETQ.

This clone was observed a handful of times. The genes are TRBV11-2 and TRBJ2-7, with 10 bases identical to TRBD1. The V segment lost 2 bases and the J segment 4 bases; nucleotides outside the gene matches: 5. The V gene's germline CDR1 is SGHAT and CDR2 FQNNGV. The CDR3 totals 15 residues. CDR3 loop: CASSLLLGQGYEQYF. In nucleotides, the CDR3 is TGTGCCAGCAGCTTATTATTGGGACAGGGGTACGAGCAGTACTTC.

The chain recombines TRBV6-1 with TRBJ2-7; D is perhaps TRBD1 (6 bases). Germline CDR1 reads MNHNS; CDR2 reads SASEGT. V dropped 2 bases and J dropped 3 bases, with 20 bases sitting between them. The CDR3 sequence is 17 residues long. The CDR3 loop reads CASSENNRGTGGYEQYF. Written as DNA, the CDR3 is TGTGCCAGCAGTGAAAATAATAGGGGGACCGGCGGCTACGAGCAGTACTTC.

The gene calls are TRBV7-9 and TRBJ2-1, with TRBD1 matching 8 bases. Per germline, CDR1 SEHNR and CDR2 FQNEAQ (reference sequence). The CDR3 contains 15 residues. V gave up 5 bases and J gave up 4 bases; unmatched junction bases: 7. The CDR3 loop is CASSPSGTGYNEQFF. CDR3 sequence (DNA): TGTGCCAGCAGCCCTTCCGGGACAGGTTACAATGAGCAGTTCTTC.

The J gene is TRBJ2-2, the V gene TRBV30, with D perhaps TRBD2 (6 bases). CDR1 is GTSNPN and CDR2 is SVGIG in the germline V gene (reference sequence). V was pared by 3 bases and J by 2 bases, with 10 bases between. The CDR3 has 14 amino acids. This CDR3 is CAWRSGLNTGELFF. CDR3 coding DNA: TGTGCCTGGAGATCGGGACTTAACACCGGGGAGCTGTTTTTT.

This sequence joins TRBV7-7 and TRBJ2-3, with 10 bases aligning to TRBD2. This CDR3 has 15 amino acids. Germline loops: CDR1 SSHAT, CDR2 FNYEAQ (reference sequence). Trimming removed 5 bases from V and 2 bases from J; junction bases left unmatched: 4. CDR3 in amino acids: CASSLGLAVTDTQYF. The CDR3 coding sequence is TGTGCCAGCAGCCTAGGACTAGCGGTCACAGATACGCAGTATTTT.

The CDR3, as DNA: TGTGCCAGCAGTCCGGGACAGGGGTGGAGGACAGATACGCAGTATTTT. Protein product: CASSPGQGWRTDTQYF. J is TRBJ2-3 and V is TRBV27; 10 bases fit TRBD1. Germline-derived CDR1 and CDR2 are MNHEY and SMNVEV (reference sequence). This CDR3 region has 16 residues. V lost 5 bases, J lost 3 bases, and 8 bases stayed unmatched.

This clone was observed a handful of times. The V call is TRBV5-4, the J call TRBJ2-7; 7 bases line up with TRBD1. The V and J ends lost 6 bases and 2 bases, in that order; junction bases with no gene match: 8. The CDR3 runs 14 residues. CDR1 is SGHNT and CDR2 is YYREEE in the germline V gene (reference sequence). The CDR3 bases are TGTGCCAGCACCAGGGACAGTGGTACCTACGAGCAGTACTTC. It specifies CASTRDSGTYEQYF.

V usage is TRBV9 and J usage is TRBJ2-1; 8 bases are a match to TRBD2. The CDR3 spans 15 residues. J gave up 5 bases and V 6 bases, and 10 bases lay outside the gene matches. Germline V gene sequence: CDR1 SGDLS, CDR2 YYNGEE. CDR3 protein: CASTFQAGEDNEQFF. CDR3 nucleotide sequence: TGTGCCAGCACCTTTCAAGCGGGGGAAGACAATGAGCAGTTCTTC.

The chain couples TRBV5-1 to TRBJ1-1; TRBD1 matches at 11 bases. In germline, CDR1 is SGHRS, CDR2 YFSETQ. This CDR3 is built from 16 residues. Trimming cost V 0 bases and J 5 bases; bases outside gene matches: 6. The CDR3 sequence: CASSLGDRGGGTEAFF. CDR3 nucleotides: TGCGCCAGCAGCTTGGGGGACAGGGGGGGAGGAACTGAAGCTTTCTTT. Variable domain in full (rest from reference TRBV5-1 and TRBJ1-1): KAGVTQTPRYLIKTRGQQVTLSCSPISGHRSVSWYQQTPGQGLQFLFEYFSETQRNKGNFPGRFSGRQFSNSRSEMNVSTLELGDSALYLCASSLGDRGGGTEAFFGQGTRLTVV.